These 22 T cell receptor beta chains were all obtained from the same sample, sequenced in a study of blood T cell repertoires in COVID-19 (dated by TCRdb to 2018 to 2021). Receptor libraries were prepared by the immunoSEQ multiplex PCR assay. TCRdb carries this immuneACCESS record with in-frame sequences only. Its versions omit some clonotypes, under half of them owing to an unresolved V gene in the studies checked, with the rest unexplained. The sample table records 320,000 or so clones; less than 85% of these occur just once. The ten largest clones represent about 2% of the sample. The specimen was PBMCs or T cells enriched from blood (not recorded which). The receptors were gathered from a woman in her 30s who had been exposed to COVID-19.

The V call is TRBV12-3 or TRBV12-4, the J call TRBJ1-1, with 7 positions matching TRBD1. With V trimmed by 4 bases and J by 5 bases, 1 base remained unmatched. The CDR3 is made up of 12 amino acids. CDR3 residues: CASSSDRTEAFF. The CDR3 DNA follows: TGTGCCAGCAGTTCGGACAGGACTGAAGCTTTCTTT.

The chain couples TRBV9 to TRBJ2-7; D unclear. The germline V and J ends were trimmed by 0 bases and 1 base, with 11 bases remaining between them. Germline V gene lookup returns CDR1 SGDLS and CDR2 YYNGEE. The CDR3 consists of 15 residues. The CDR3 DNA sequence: TGTGCCAGCAGCGTAGACTACGACCCATCCTACGAGCAGTACTTC. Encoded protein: CASSVDYDPSYEQYF.

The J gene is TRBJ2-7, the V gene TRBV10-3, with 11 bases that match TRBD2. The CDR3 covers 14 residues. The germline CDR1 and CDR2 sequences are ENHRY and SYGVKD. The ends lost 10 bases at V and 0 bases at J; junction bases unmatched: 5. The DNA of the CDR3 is TGTGCCAGTTCCGGGACTAGCGGCTCCTACGAGCAGTACTTC. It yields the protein CASSGTSGSYEQYF.

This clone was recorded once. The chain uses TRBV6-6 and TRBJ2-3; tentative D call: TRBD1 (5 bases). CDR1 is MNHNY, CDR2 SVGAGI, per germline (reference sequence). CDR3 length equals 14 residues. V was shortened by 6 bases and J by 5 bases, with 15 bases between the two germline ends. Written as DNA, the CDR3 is TGTGCCAGCAGCTTGACAGAAAAAAAAGATACGCAGTATTTT. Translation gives CASSLTEKKDTQYF.

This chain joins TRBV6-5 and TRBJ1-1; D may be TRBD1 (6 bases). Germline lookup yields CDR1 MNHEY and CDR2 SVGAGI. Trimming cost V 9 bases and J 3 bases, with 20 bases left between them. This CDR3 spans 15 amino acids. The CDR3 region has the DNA TGTGCCAGTCGAGTTAGGGGCAGGGGATACACTGAAGCTTTCTTT. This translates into CASRVRGRGYTEAFF.

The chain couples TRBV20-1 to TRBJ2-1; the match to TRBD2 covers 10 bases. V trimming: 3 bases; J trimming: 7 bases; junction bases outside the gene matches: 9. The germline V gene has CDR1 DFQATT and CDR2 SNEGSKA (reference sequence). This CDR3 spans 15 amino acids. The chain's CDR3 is CSASPSGSTLNEQFF. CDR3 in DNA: TGCAGTGCTAGTCCTAGCGGGAGTACCTTAAATGAGCAGTTCTTC.

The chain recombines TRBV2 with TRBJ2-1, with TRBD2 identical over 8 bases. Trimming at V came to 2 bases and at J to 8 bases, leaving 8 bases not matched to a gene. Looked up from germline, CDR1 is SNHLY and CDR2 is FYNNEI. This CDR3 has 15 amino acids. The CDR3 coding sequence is TGTGCCAGCAGTGAACTACTAGCGGCATCCGATGAGCAGTTCTTC. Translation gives CASSELLAASDEQFF.

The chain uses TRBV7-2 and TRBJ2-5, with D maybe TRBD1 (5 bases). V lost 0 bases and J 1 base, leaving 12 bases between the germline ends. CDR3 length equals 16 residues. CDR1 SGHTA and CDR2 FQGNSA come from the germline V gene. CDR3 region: CASSLAGVKSQETQYF. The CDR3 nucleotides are TGTGCCAGCAGCTTAGCAGGGGTAAAGTCCCAAGAGACCCAGTACTTC.

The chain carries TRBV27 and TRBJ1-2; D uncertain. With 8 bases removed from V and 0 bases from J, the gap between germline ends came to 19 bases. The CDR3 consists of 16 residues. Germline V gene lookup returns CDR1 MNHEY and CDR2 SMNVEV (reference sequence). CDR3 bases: TGTGCCAGCGGAGGGTACTCTCTCGGCCCTAACTATGGCTACACCTTC. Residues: CASGGYSLGPNYGYTF.

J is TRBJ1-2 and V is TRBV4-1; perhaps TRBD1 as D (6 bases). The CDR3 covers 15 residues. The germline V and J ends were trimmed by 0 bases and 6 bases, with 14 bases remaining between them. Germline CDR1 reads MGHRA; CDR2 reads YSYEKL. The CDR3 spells CASSQEAVGADGYTF. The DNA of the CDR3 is TGCGCCAGCAGCCAAGAGGCGGTGGGGGCAGATGGCTACACCTTC.

The CDR3 sequence: CASSFLGQGQGSSTDTQYF. The CDR3 DNA reads as TGTGCCAGCAGTTTCCTGGGACAGGGCCAAGGATCTAGCACAGATACGCAGTATTTT. The chain employs TRBV27 and TRBJ2-3, with 9 positions matching TRBD1. V lost 3 bases, J lost 0 bases, and 13 bases stayed unmatched. The CDR3 contains 19 residues. The germline V gene has CDR1 MNHEY and CDR2 SMNVEV (reference sequence).

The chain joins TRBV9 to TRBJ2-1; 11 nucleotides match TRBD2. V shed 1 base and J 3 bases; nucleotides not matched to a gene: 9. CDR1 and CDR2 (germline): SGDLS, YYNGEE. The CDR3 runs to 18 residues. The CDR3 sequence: CASSVQTPTSGIYNEQFF. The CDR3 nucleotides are TGTGCCAGCAGCGTACAAACGCCGACTAGCGGGATCTACAATGAGCAGTTCTTC.

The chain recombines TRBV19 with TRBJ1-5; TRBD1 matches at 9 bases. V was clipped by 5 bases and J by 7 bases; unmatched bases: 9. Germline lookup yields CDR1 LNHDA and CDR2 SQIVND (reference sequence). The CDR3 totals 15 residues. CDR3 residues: CASSVTGGQRQPQHF. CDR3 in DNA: TGTGCCAGTAGTGTGACAGGGGGACAGAGGCAGCCCCAGCATTTT.

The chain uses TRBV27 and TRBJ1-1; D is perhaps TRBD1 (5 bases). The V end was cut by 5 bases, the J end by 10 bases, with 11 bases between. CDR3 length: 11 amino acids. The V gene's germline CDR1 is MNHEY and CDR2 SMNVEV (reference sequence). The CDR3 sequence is CASSRGVAAFF. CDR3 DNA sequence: TGTGCCAGCAGTCGGGGGGTAGCAGCTTTCTTT.

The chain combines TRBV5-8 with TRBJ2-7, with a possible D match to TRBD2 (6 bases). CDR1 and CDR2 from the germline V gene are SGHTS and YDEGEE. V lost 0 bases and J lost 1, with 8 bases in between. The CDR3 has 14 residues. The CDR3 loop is CASSLERVSYEQYF. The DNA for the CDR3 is TGTGCCAGCAGCTTGGAGCGGGTTTCCTACGAGCAGTACTTC.

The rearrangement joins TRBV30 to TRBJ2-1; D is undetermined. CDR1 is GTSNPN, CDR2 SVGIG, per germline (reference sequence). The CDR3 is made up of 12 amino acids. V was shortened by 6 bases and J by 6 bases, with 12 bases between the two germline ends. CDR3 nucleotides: TGTGCCTGTCAGATCTCTGCCAATGAGCAGTTCTTC. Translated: CACQISANEQFF.

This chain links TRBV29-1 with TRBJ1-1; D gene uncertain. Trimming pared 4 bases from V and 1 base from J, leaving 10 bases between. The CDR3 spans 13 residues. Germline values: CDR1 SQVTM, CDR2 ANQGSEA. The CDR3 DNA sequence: TGCAGCGTTGCCACGAGCGGGAACACTGAAGCTTTCTTT. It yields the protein CSVATSGNTEAFF.

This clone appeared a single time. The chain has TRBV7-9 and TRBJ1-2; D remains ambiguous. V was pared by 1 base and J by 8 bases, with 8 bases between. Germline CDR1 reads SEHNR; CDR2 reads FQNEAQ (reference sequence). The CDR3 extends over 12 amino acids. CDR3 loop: CASSLVQKGYTF. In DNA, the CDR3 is TGTGCCAGCAGCTTAGTCCAGAAGGGCTACACCTTC.

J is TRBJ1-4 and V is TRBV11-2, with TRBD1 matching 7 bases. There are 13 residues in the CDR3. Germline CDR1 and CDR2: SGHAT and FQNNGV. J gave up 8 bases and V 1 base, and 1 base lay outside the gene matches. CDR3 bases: TGTGCCAGCAGCTTAGGACAGGGAGAAAAACTGTTTTTT. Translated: CASSLGQGEKLFF. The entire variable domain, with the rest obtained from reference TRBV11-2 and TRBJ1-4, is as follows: EAGVAQSPRYKIIEKRQSVAFWCNPISGHATLYWYQQILGQGPKLLIQFQNNGVVDDSQLPKDRFSAERLKGVDSTLKIQPAKLEDSAVYLCASSLGQGEKLFFGSGTQLSVL.

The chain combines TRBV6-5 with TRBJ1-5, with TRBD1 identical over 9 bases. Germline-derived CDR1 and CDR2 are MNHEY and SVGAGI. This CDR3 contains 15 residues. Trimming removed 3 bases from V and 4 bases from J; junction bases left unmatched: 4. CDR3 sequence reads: CASSYAGTGNQPQHF. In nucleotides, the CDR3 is TGTGCCAGCAGTTATGCCGGGACAGGGAATCAGCCCCAGCATTTT.

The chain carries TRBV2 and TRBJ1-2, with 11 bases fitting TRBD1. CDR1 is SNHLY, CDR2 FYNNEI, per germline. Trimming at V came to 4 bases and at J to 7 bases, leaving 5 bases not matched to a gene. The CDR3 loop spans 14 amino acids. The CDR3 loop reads CASSVSGQGGGYTF. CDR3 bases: TGTGCCAGCAGTGTATCGGGACAGGGGGGTGGCTACACCTTC.

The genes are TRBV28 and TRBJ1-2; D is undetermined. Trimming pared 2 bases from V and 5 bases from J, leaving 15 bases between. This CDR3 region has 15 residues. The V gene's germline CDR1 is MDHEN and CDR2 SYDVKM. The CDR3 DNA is TGTGCCAGCAGTTTAGAAATAGGACTGTCGTATGGCTACACCTTC. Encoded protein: CASSLEIGLSYGYTF.